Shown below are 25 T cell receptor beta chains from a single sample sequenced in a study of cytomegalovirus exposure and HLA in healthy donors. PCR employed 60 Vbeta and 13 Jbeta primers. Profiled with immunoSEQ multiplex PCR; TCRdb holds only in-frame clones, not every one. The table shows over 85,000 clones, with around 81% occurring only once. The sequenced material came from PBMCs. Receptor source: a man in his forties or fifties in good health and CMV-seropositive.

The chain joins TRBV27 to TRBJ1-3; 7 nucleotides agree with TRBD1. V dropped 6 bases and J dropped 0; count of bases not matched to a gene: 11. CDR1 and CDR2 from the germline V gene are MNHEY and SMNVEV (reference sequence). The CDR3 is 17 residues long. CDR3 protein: CASRLTGFGSSGNTIYF. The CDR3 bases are TGTGCCAGCAGACTGACAGGGTTCGGAAGCTCTGGAAACACCATATATTTT.

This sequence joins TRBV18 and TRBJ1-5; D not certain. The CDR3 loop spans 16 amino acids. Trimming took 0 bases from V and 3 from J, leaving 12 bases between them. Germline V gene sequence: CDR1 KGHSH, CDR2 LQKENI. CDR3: CASSPPELSDNQPQHF. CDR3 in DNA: TGTGCCAGCTCACCACCGGAGTTATCAGACAATCAGCCCCAGCATTTT.

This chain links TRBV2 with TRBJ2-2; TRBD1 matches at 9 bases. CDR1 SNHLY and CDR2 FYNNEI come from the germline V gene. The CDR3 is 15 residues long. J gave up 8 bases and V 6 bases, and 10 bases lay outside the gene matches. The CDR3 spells CASRRGQGYPGELFF. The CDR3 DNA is TGTGCCAGCAGGAGGGGACAGGGCTACCCTGGGGAGCTGTTTTTT.

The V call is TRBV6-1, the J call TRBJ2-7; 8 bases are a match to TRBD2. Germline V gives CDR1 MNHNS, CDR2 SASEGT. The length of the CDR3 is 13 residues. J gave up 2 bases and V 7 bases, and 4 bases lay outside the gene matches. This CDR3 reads CASNLAGPYEQYF. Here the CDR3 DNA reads TGTGCCAGCAACTTAGCGGGACCCTACGAGCAGTACTTC.

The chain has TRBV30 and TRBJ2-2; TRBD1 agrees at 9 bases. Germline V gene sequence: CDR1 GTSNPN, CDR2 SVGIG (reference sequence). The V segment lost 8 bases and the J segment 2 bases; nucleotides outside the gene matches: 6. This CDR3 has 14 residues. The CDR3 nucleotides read TGTGCCGGCCGGACAGGGGACAACACCGGGGAGCTGTTTTTT. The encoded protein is CAGRTGDNTGELFF.

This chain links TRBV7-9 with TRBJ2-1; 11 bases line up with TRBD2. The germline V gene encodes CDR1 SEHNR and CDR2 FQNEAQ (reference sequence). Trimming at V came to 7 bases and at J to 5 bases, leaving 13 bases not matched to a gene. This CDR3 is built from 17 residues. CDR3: CASTFIAGGLNDNEQFF. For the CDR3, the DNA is TGTGCCAGCACCTTCATAGCGGGGGGGCTGAACGACAATGAGCAGTTCTTC. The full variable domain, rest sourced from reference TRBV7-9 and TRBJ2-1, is DTGVSQNPRHKITKRGQNVTFRCDPISEHNRLYWYRQTLGQGPEFLTYFQNEAQLEKSRLLSDRFSAERPKGSFSTLEIQRTEQGDSAMYLCASTFIAGGLNDNEQFFGPGTRLTVL.

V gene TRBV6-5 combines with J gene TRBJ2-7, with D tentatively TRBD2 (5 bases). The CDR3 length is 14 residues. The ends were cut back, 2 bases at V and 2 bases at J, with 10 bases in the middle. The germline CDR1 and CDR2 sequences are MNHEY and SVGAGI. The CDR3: CASSYGGRAYEQYF. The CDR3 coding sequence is TGTGCCAGCAGTTACGGAGGCAGAGCCTACGAGCAGTACTTC.

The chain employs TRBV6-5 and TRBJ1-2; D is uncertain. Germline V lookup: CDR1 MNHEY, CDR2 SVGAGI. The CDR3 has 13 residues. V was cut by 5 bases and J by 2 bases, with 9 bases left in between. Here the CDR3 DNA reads TGTGCCAGCAGTCCCGGGTCCAACTATGGCTACACCTTC. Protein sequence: CASSPGSNYGYTF.

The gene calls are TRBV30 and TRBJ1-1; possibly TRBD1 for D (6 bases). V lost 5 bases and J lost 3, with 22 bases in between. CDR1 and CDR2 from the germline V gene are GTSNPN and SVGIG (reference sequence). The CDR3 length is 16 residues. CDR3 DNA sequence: TGTGCCTGGCTGGATAGGGGGGGCAGATCTTACACTGAAGCTTTCTTT. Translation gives CAWLDRGGRSYTEAFF.

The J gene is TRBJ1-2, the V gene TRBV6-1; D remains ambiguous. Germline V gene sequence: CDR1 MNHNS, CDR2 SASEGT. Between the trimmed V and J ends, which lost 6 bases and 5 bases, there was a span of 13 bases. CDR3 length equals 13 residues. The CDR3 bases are TGTGCCAGCAGGGACCCCCTAGCGTATGGCTACACCTTC. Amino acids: CASRDPLAYGYTF.

CDR3: CASSYMGLAGGEQYF. DNA of the CDR3: TGTGCCAGCAGTTACATGGGACTAGCGGGGGGTGAGCAGTACTTC. This chain links TRBV6-5 with TRBJ2-7; 15 nucleotides agree with TRBD2. The CDR3 covers 15 residues. J lost 7 bases, V lost 2 bases, and 3 bases had no gene match. The germline V gene has CDR1 MNHEY and CDR2 SVGAGI.

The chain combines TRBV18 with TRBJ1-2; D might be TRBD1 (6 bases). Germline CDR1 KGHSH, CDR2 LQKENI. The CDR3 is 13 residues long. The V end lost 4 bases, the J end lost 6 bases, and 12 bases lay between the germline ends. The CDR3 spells CASSLGQRDGYTF. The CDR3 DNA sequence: TGTGCCAGCTCACTCGGACAGAGAGATGGCTACACCTTC.

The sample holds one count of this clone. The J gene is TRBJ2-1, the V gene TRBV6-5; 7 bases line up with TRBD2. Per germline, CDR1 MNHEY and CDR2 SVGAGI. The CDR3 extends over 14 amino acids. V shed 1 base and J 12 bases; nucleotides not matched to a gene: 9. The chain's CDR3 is CASSYFAGERRQFF. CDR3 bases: TGTGCCAGCAGTTACTTCGCGGGGGAGAGGCGGCAGTTCTTC.

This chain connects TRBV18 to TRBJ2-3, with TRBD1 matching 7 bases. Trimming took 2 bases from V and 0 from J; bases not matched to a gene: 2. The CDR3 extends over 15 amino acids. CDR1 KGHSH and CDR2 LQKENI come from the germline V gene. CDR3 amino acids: CASSPTGASTDTQYF. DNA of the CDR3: TGTGCCAGCTCACCAACAGGGGCTAGCACAGATACGCAGTATTTT.

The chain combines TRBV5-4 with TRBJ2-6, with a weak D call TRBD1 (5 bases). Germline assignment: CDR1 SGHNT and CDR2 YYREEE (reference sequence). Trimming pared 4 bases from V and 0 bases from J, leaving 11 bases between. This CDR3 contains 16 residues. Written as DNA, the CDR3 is TGTGCCAGCAGCGTCGACAGTAGCTCTGGGGCCAACGTCCTGACTTTC. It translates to CASSVDSSSGANVLTF.

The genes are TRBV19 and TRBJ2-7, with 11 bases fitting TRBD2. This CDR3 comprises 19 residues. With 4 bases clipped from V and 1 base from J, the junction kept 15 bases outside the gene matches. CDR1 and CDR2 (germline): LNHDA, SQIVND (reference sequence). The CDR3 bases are TGTGCCAGTAGTACATACTCCCCCGCGACTAGCGGGGCGTCCTACGAGCAGTACTTC. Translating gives CASSTYSPATSGASYEQYF.

This CDR3 is CAISESAGTGYEQYF. DNA for the CDR3: TGTGCCATCAGTGAGTCTGCAGGCACTGGCTACGAGCAGTACTTC. The V call is TRBV10-3, the J call TRBJ2-7; D call uncertain. CDR1 is ENHRY, CDR2 SYGVKD, per germline. CDR3 length equals 15 residues. The V and J ends lost 0 bases and 3 bases respectively, with 12 bases between them.

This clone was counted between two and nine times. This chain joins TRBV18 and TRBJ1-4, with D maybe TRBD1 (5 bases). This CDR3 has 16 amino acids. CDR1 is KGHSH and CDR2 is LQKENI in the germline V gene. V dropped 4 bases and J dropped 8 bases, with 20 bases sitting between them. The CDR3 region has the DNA TGTGCCAGCTCACAAAACGCAGGGTCGGCGGAGGAAAAACTGTTTTTT. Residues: CASSQNAGSAEEKLFF. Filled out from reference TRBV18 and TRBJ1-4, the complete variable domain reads NAGVMQNPRHLVRRRGQEARLRCSPMKGHSHVYWYRQLPEEGLKFMVYLQKENIIDESGMPKERFSAEFPKEGPSILRIQQVVRGDSAAYFCASSQNAGSAEEKLFFGSGTQLSVL.

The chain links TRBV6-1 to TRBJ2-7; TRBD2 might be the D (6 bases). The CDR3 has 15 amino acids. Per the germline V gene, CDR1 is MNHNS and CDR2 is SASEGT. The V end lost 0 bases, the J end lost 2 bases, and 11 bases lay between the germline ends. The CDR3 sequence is CASSEAGQRAYEQYF. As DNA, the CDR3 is TGTGCCAGCAGTGAAGCCGGCCAGCGGGCCTACGAGCAGTACTTC.

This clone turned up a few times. In nucleotides, the CDR3 is TGTGCCAGCAGCCAATTTCAGGGGAATGGCTACACCTTC. It codes for CASSQFQGNGYTF. The chain employs TRBV14 and TRBJ1-2; perhaps TRBD1 as D (6 bases). Germline values: CDR1 SGHDN, CDR2 FVKESK. This CDR3 comprises 13 residues. V was clipped by 2 bases and J by 6 bases, with 10 bases between them. The full variable domain, with the rest looked up from reference TRBV14 and TRBJ1-2, is EAGVTQFPSHSVIEKGQTVTLRCDPISGHDNLYWYRRVMGKEIKFLLHFVKESKQDESGMPNNRFLAERTGGTYSTLKVQPAELEDSGVYFCASSQFQGNGYTFGSGTRLTVV.

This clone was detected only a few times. This CDR3 reads CASSEPGQGFGEQYF. DNA for the CDR3: TGCGCCAGCAGTGAGCCGGGACAGGGTTTTGGCGAGCAGTACTTC. The rearrangement joins TRBV10-1 to TRBJ2-7, with 9 bases identical to TRBD1. The CDR3 length is 15 residues. From germline, CDR1 is WNHNN and CDR2 SYGVQD (reference sequence). Trimming at V came to 2 bases and at J to 6 bases, leaving 8 bases not matched to a gene.

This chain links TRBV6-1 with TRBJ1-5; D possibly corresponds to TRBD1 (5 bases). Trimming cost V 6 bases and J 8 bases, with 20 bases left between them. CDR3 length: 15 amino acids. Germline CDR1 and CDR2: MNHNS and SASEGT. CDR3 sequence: CASRGPGGGFKPQHF. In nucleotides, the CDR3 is TGTGCCAGCAGGGGACCCGGGGGGGGGTTTAAGCCCCAGCATTTT.

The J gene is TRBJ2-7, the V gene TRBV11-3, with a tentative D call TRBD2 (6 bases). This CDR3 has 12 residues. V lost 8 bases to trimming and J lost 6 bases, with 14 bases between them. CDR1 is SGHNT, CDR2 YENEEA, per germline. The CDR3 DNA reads TGTGCCAGCCCGCCGGGGGAAGTCGAGCAGTACTTC. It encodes CASPPGEVEQYF.

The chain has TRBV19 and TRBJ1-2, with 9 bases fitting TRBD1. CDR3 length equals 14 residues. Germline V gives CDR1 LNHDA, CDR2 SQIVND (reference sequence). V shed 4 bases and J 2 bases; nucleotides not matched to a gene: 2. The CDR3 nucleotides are TGTGCCAGTAGTAAGGACAGGGGAAACTATGGCTACACCTTC. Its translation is CASSKDRGNYGYTF.

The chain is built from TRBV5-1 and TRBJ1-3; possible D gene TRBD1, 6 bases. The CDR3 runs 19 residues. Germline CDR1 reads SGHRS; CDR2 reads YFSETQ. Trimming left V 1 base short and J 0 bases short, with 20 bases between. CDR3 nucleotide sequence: TGCGCCAGCAGCTTGTCTCCCTACCGGGACACGGTCTCTGGAAACACCATATATTTT. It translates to CASSLSPYRDTVSGNTIYF. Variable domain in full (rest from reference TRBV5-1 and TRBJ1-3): KAGVTQTPRYLIKTRGQQVTLSCSPISGHRSVSWYQQTPGQGLQFLFEYFSETQRNKGNFPGRFSGRQFSNSRSEMNVSTLELGDSALYLCASSLSPYRDTVSGNTIYFGEGSWLTVV.